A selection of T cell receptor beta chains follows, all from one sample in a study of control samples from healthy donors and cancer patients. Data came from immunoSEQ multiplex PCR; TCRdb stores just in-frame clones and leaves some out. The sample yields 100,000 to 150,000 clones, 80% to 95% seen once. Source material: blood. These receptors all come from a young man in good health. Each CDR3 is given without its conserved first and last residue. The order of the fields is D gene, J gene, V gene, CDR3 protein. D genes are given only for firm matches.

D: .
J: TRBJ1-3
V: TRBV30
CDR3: AWSVRGTLLGNTIY

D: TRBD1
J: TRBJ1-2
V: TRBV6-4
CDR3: ASSDSPGQPNYGYT

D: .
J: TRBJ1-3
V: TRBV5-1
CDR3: ASSPGTASGNTIY

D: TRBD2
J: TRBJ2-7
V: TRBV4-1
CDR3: ASSQAASGGANEQY

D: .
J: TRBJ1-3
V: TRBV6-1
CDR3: ASSSGNAGNTIY

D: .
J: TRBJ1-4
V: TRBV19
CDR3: ASSVPLRRGEKLF

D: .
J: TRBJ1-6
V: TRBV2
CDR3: ASREASSYNSPLH

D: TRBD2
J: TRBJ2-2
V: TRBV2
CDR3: ASSGTSGGPDTGELF

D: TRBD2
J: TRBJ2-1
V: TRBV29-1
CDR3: SVEDHSGSGNEQF

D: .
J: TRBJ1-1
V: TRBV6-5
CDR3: ASTMGVENTEAF

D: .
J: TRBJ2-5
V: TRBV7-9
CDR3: ASSPWSEETQY

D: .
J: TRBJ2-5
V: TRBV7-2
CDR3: ASSLRGDGEGTQY

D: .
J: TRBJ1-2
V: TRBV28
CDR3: ASSGVGGRAVNYGYT

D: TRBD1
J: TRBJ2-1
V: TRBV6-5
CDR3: ASRRGTGVNEQF

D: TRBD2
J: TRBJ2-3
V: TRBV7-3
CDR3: ASTRSGGPTDTQY

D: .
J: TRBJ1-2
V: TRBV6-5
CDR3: ASPKPSDPYGYT

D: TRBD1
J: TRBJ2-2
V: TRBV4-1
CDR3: ASSPENRGRRRTGELF

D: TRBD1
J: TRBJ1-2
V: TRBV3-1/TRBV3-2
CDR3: ASRQGQGGGYT

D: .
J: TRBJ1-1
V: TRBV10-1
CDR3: ASSETRNTEAF

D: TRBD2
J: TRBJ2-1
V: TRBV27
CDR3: ASSLQPRTSGGRNEQF

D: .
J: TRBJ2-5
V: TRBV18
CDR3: ASSRRTDQETQY

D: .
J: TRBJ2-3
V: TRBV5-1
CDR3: ASSTLLTGALNTQY

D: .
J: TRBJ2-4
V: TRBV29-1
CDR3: SVFLAKNIQY

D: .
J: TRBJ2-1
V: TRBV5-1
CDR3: ASSLGGSYNEQF

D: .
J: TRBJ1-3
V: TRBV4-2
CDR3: ASSQGHISGNTIY